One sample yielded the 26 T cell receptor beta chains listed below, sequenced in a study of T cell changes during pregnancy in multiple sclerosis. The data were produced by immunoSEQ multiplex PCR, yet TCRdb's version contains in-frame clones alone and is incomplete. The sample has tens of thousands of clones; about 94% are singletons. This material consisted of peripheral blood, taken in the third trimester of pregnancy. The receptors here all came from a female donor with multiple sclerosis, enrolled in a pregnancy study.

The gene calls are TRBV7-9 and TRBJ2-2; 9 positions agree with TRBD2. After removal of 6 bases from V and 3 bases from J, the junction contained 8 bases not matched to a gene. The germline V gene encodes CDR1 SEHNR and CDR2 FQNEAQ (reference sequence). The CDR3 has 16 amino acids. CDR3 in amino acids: CASRPPGLADTGELFF. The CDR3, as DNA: TGTGCCAGCAGACCTCCGGGACTAGCAGACACCGGGGAGCTGTTTTTT.

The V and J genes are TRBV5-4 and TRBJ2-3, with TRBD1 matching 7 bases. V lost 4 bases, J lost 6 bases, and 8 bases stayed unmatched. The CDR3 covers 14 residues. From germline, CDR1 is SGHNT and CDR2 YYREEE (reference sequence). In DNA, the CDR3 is TGTGCCAGCAGCCCCGGGACAGTTGCGGATACGCAGTATTTT. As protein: CASSPGTVADTQYF.

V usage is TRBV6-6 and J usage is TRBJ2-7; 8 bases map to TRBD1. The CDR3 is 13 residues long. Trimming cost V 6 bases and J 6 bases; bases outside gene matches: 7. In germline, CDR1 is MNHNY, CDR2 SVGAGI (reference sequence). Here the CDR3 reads CASRSPDRGEQYF. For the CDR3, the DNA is TGTGCCAGCAGATCCCCCGACAGGGGCGAGCAGTACTTC.

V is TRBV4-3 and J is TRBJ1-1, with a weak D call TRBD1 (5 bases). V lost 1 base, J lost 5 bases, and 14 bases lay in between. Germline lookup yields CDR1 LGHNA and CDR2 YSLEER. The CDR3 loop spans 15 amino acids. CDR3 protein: CASSQGGLAGTEAFF. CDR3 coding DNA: TGCGCCAGCAGCCAAGGGGGACTGGCGGGTACTGAAGCTTTCTTT.

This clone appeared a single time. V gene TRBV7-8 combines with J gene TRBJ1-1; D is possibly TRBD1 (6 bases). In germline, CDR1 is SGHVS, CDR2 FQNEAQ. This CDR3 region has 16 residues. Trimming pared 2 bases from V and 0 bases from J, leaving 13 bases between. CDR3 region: CASSLWGRGMNTEAFF. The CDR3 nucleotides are TGTGCCAGCAGCTTATGGGGGCGGGGGATGAACACTGAAGCTTTCTTT.

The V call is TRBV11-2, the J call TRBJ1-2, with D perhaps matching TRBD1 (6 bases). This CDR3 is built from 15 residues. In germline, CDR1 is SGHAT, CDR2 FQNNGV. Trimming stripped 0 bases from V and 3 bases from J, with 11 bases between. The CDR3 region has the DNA TGTGCCAGCAGCTTAGAGCTGAACAGGGACTATGGCTACACCTTC. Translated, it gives CASSLELNRDYGYTF.

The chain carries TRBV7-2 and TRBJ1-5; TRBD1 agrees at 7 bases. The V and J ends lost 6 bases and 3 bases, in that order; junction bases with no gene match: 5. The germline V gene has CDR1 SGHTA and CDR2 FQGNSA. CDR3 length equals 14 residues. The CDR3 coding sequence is TGTGCCAGCAGACCTGGGACAGACAATCAGCCCCAGCATTTT. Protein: CASRPGTDNQPQHF.

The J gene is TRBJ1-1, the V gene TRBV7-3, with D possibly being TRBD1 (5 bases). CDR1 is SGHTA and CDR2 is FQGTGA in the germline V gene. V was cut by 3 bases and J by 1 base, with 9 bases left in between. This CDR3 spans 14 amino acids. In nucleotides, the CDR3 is TGTGCCAGCAGCTTGCATCAGGGGAACACTGAAGCTTTCTTT. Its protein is CASSLHQGNTEAFF. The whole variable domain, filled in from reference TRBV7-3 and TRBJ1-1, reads GAGVSQTPSNKVTEKGKYVELRCDPISGHTALYWYRQSLGQGPEFLIYFQGTGAADDSGLPNDRFFAVRPEGSVSTLKIQRTERGDSAVYLCASSLHQGNTEAFFGQGTRLTVV.

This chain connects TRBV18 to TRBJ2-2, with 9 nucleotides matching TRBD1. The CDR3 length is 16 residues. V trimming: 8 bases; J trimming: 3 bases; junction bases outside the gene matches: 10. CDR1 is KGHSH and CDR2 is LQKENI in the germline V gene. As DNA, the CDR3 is TGTGCCAGCGCACTTTTGGGACAGGGAGACACCGGGGAGCTGTTTTTT. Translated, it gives CASALLGQGDTGELFF.

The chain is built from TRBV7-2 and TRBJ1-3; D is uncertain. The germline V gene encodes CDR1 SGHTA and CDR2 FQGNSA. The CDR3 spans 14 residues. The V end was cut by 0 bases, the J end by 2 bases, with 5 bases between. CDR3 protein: CASSLARAGNTIYF. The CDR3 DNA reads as TGTGCCAGCAGCTTAGCTCGAGCTGGAAACACCATATATTTT.

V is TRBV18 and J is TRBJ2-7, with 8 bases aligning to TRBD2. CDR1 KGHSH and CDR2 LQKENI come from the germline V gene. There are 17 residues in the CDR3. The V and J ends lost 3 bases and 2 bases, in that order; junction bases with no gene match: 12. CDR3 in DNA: TGTGCCAGCTCACCCGTCTCGGGGGGGGTTGGTACCTACGAGCAGTACTTC. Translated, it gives CASSPVSGGVGTYEQYF.

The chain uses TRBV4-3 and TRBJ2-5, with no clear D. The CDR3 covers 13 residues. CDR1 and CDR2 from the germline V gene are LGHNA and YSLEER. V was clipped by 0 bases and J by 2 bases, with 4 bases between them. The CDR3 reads CASSQDRQETQYF. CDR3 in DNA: TGCGCCAGCAGCCAAGATCGGCAAGAGACCCAGTACTTC.

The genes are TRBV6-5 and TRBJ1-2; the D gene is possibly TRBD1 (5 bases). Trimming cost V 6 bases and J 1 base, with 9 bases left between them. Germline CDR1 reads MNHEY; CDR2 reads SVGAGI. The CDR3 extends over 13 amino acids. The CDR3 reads CASRVDSNYGYTF. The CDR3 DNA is TGTGCCAGCAGAGTTGACAGTAACTATGGCTACACCTTC.

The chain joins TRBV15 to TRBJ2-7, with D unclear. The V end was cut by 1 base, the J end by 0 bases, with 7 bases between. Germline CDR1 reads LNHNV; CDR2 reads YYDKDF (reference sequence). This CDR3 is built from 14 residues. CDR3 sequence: CATSRVGSSYEQYF. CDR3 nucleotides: TGTGCCACCAGCAGAGTTGGCAGCTCCTACGAGCAGTACTTC. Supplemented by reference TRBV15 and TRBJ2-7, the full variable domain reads DAMVIQNPRYQVTQFGKPVTLSCSQTLNHNVMYWYQQKSSQAPKLLFHYYDKDFNNEADTPDNFQSRRPNTSFCFLDIRSPGLGDTAMYLCATSRVGSSYEQYFGPGTRLTVT.

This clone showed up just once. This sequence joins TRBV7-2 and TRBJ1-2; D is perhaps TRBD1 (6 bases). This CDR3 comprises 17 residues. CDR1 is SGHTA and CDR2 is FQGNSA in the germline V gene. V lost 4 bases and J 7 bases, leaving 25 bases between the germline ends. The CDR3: CASSSVVYRVAQAGYTF. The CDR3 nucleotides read TGTGCCAGCAGCTCCGTCGTCTACAGGGTGGCCCAGGCTGGCTACACCTTC. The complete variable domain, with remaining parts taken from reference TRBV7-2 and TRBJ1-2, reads GAGVSQSPSNKVTEKGKDVELRCDPISGHTALYWYRQSLGQGLEFLIYFQGNSAPDKSGLPSDRFSAERTGGSVSTLTIQRTQQEDSAVYLCASSSVVYRVAQAGYTFGSGTRLTVV.

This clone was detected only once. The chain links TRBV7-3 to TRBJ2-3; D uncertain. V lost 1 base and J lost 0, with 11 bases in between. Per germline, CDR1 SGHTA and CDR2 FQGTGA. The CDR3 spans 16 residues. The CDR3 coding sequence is TGTGCCAGCAGCTTAATGGGCAGAACTAGCACAGATACGCAGTATTTT. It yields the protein CASSLMGRTSTDTQYF.

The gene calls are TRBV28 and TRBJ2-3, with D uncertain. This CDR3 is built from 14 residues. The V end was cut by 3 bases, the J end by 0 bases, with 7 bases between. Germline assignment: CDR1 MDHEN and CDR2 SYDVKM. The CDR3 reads CASSFPSSTDTQYF. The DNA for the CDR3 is TGTGCCAGCAGTTTCCCCTCCAGCACAGATACGCAGTATTTT.

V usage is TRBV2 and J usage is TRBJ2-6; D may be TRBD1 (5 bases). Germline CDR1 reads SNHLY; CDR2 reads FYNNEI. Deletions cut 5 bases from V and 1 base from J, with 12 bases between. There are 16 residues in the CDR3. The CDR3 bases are TGTGCCAGCAGTAGGGGTAGAGAGTCTGGGGCCAACGTCCTGACTTTC. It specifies CASSRGRESGANVLTF. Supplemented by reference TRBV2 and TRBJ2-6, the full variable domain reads EPEVTQTPSHQVTQMGQEVILRCVPISNHLYFYWYRQILGQKVEFLVSFYNNEISEKSEIFDDQFSVERPDGSNFTLKIRSTKLEDSAMYFCASSRGRESGANVLTFGAGSRLTVL.

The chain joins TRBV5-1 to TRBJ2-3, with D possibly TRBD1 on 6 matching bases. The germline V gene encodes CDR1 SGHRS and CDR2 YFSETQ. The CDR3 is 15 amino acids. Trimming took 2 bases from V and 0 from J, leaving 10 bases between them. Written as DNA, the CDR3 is TGCGCCAGCAGCTTAGGACAGTTAAGCACAGATACGCAGTATTTT. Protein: CASSLGQLSTDTQYF.

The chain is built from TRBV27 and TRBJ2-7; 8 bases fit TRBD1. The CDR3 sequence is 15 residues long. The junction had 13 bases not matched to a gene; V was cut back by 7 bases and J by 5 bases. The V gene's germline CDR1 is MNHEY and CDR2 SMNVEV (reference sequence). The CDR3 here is CASKSGQGRANEQYF. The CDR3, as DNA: TGTGCCAGCAAATCAGGACAGGGCCGAGCGAACGAGCAGTACTTC.

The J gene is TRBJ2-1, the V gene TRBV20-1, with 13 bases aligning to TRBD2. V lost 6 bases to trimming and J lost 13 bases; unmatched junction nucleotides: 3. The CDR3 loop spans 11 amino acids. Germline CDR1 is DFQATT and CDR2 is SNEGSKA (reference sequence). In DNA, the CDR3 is TGCAGTGCAGGACTAGCGGGGGACCAGTTCTTC. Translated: CSAGLAGDQFF.

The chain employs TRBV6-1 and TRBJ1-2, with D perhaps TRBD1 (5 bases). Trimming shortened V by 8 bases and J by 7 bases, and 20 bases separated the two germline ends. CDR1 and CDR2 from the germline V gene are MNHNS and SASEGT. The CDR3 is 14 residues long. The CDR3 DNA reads TGTGCCAGCGAGGCGGGAAGGGGTGGAGGTGGCTACACCTTC. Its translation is CASEAGRGGGGYTF.

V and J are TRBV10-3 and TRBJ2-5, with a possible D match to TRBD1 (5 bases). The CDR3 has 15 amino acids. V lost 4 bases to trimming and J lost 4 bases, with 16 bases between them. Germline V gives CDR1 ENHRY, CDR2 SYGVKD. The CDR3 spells CAISVTGHGPETQYF. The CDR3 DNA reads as TGTGCCATCAGTGTGACCGGACACGGCCCAGAGACCCAGTACTTC.

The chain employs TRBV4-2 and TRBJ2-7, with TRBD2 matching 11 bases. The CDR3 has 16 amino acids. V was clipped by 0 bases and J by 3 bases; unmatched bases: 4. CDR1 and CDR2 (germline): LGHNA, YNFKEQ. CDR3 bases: TGTGCCAGCAGCCAAGAGGGACTAGCGGAAAGCTACGAGCAGTACTTC. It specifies CASSQEGLAESYEQYF.

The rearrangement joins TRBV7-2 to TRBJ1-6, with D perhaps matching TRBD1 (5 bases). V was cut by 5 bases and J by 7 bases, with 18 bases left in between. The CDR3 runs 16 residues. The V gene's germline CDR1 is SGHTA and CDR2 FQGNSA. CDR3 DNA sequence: TGTGCCAGCAGCCTTAGTGGGGCGGTCAGCAATTCACCCCTCCACTTT. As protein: CASSLSGAVSNSPLHF. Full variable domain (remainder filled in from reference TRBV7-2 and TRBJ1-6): GAGVSQSPSNKVTEKGKDVELRCDPISGHTALYWYRQSLGQGLEFLIYFQGNSAPDKSGLPSDRFSAERTGGSVSTLTIQRTQQEDSAVYLCASSLSGAVSNSPLHFGNGTRLTVT.

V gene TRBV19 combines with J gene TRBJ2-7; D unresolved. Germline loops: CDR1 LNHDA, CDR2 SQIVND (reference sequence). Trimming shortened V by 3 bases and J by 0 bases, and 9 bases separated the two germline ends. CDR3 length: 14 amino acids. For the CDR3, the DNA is TGTGCCAGTAGTATTACTTATAGCTCCTACGAGCAGTACTTC. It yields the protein CASSITYSSYEQYF.